This T cell receptor (beta chain) was sequenced for a study of metastatic and nonmetastatic thyroid tumors. Study summary: Malignant thyroid and benign thyroid patients provided blood and tumor or nodule tissue whose repertoires were compared.

The CDR3 is made up of 17 amino acids. The germline CDR1 and CDR2 sequences are MDHEN and SYDVKM. This clone has only a few counts. The junction departs from the called germline gene at one end, perhaps through a read error. Original data processing: What underpinned the distant-metastasis classifier for papillary thyroid cancer was the set of CDR3 differences across clinicopathological groups. Via MiXCR, TCRdb re-called the PCR reads. These V and J calls originate from TCRdb's pipeline instead of the authors' own analysis. The sample consists of about 40,000 clones, less than 20% of them appearing once. None of the patients had undergone any treatment ahead of thyroid surgery.

This TCR came from a female donor with papillary thyroid cancer or a benign thyroid nodule (not recorded which). Some clones in this sample may be carry-over from other donors' samples. What was sequenced was blood. The rearrangement uses TRBV28 and TRBJ2-7; 12 positions agree with TRBD2. CDR3 coding DNA: TGTGCCAGCAGTTCCCCTAGCGGGGGGGCCATACCCTACGGGCAGTACTTC. Residues: CASSSPSGGAIPYGQYF.